These 31 T cell receptor beta chains were all obtained from the same sample, sequenced in a study of blood T cell repertoires in COVID-19. TCRdb keeps only in-frame clones here, not all; method: immunoSEQ multiplex PCR. The sample shows around 370,000 clones, around 87% of them seen only once. Sequencing was done on a sample of peripheral blood. The receptors originated from a woman aged 50 to 60 with COVID-19, enrolled during active disease.

The chain couples TRBV5-5 to TRBJ1-2; D unresolved. CDR1 and CDR2 from the germline V gene are SGHKS and YYEKEE (reference sequence). This CDR3 is 12 amino acids long. Trimming pared 0 bases from V and 4 bases from J, leaving 4 bases between. CDR3 region: CASSLDSYGYTF. In nucleotides, the CDR3 is TGTGCCAGCAGCTTGGACAGCTATGGCTACACCTTC.

The chain carries TRBV7-2 and TRBJ1-6, with a tentative D call TRBD1 (5 bases). This CDR3 contains 15 residues. Germline V gene lookup returns CDR1 SGHTA and CDR2 FQGNSA. The ends were cut back, 5 bases at V and 6 bases at J, with 14 bases in the middle. The CDR3 DNA is TGTGCCAGCAGCAGAGACAGAACCCCTAATTCACCCCTCCACTTT. It specifies CASSRDRTPNSPLHF.

As concerns this clone: The sample carries other DNA sequences with the same CDR3. The chain carries TRBV27 and TRBJ2-7; D uncertain. V shed 3 bases and J shed 3 bases, with 9 bases lying between them. CDR1 and CDR2 from the germline V gene are MNHEY and SMNVEV (reference sequence). The CDR3 is 13 residues long. The CDR3 spells CASSLIGSYEQYF. The CDR3 bases are TGTGCCAGCAGTTTGATCGGTAGCTACGAGCAGTACTTC.

The chain couples TRBV19 to TRBJ2-1; 11 bases match TRBD2. J gave up 7 bases and V 5 bases, and 4 bases lay outside the gene matches. This CDR3 contains 14 residues. CDR1 is LNHDA and CDR2 is SQIVND in the germline V gene (reference sequence). CDR3 nucleotide sequence: TGTGCCAGTAGTGATAGCGGGAGGGGTAATGAGCAGTTCTTC. Translating gives CASSDSGRGNEQFF.

The chain combines TRBV3-1 (or the pseudogene TRBV3-2) with TRBJ2-3; D gene uncertain. V lost 3 bases and J 1 base, leaving 8 bases between the germline ends. The V gene's germline CDR1 is LGHDT and CDR2 YNNKEL (reference sequence). The CDR3 runs to 14 residues. CDR3 sequence: CASSQRGGTDTQYF. CDR3 nucleotides: TGTGCCAGCAGCCAGCGCGGCGGCACAGATACGCAGTATTTT.

CDR3 amino acids: CASSKLVSEQYF. In DNA form, the CDR3 reads TGTGCCAGCAGCAAACTAGTCTCCGAGCAGTACTTC. This chain links TRBV6-2 or TRBV6-3 with TRBJ2-7; a possible D gene is TRBD2 (5 bases). The CDR3 consists of 12 residues. CDR1 and CDR2 from the germline V gene are MNHEY and SVGEGT. V was trimmed by 6 bases and J by 6 bases, leaving 12 bases between them.

This clone was observed many times. V usage is TRBV6-5 and J usage is TRBJ2-1; 9 bases are shared with TRBD2. This CDR3 contains 15 residues. V was pared by 8 bases and J by 7 bases, with 12 bases of the junction left unmatched. Germline CDR1 MNHEY, CDR2 SVGAGI. CDR3 in amino acids: CASLPGSSGRNEQFF. CDR3 nucleotides: TGTGCCAGCCTACCGGGGAGTAGCGGGAGAAATGAGCAGTTCTTC.

The chain uses TRBV4-1 and TRBJ2-7, with TRBD1 matching over 9 bases. Germline V lookup: CDR1 MGHRA, CDR2 YSYEKL. The CDR3 sequence is 15 residues long. After removal of 1 base from V and 0 bases from J, the junction contained 1 base not matched to a gene. The CDR3: CASSQGTGDSYEQYF. The CDR3 bases are TGCGCCAGCAGCCAAGGGACAGGGGACTCCTACGAGCAGTACTTC.

The chain joins TRBV21-1 to TRBJ2-1; TRBD1 is taken as the D call from the table, unchecked against the DNA. TRBV21-1 is marked as a pseudogene. The CDR3 has 22 residues. The CDR3 region is CASSKTENPRQGQRHNSNEQFF. CDR3 sequence (DNA): TGTGCCAGCAGCAAAACAGAGAATCCTAGACAGGGACAACGTCACAATTCCAATGAGCAGTTCTTC.

The chain uses TRBV4-1 and TRBJ2-1; 7 nucleotides agree with TRBD1. After removal of 3 bases from V and 6 bases from J, the junction contained 11 bases not matched to a gene. CDR3 length: 16 amino acids. Germline V gene sequence: CDR1 MGHRA, CDR2 YSYEKL. Here the CDR3 DNA reads TGCGCCAGCAGCCAGTCCCGGGACAGAGTACTCAATGAGCAGTTCTTC. Translated, it gives CASSQSRDRVLNEQFF.

V and J are TRBV7-3 and TRBJ1-6, with 8 bases lining up with TRBD1. After removal of 4 bases from V and 6 bases from J, the junction contained 5 bases not matched to a gene. The CDR3 is 15 amino acids. Looked up from germline, CDR1 is SGHTA and CDR2 is FQGTGA. The CDR3 DNA follows: TGTGCCAGCAGCTATACAGGGGGACGTAATTCACCCCTCCACTTT. It encodes CASSYTGGRNSPLHF.

This chain connects TRBV11-3 to TRBJ2-1; D might be TRBD2 (6 bases). In germline, CDR1 is SGHNT, CDR2 YENEEA. The CDR3 length is 14 residues. The ends were cut back, 5 bases at V and 5 bases at J, with 13 bases in the middle. The CDR3 coding sequence is TGTGCCAGCAGCCCATTTTGGGGGGACAATGAGCAGTTCTTC. Its translation: CASSPFWGDNEQFF.

The rearrangement joins TRBV30 to TRBJ1-2, with 7 bases identical to TRBD1. Trimming took 4 bases from V and 7 from J; bases not matched to a gene: 15. Germline CDR1 and CDR2: GTSNPN and SVGIG (reference sequence). The CDR3 has 15 residues. The CDR3: CAWKNQGGGLGGYTF. In DNA form, the CDR3 reads TGTGCCTGGAAAAATCAAGGGGGCGGCCTGGGTGGCTACACCTTC.

V usage is TRBV5-1 and J usage is TRBJ2-3; D ambiguous. The ends were cut back, 1 base at V and 6 bases at J, with 12 bases in the middle. This CDR3 has 14 residues. CDR1 is SGHRS, CDR2 YFSETQ, per germline. CDR3 bases: TGCGCCAGCAGCTTGTTTTTGGAGCCGGATACGCAGTATTTT. Protein sequence: CASSLFLEPDTQYF.

In this sample, this clone turned up once. The chain uses TRBV11-2 and TRBJ2-1; no clear D. Trimming removed 3 bases from V and 3 bases from J, with 9 bases in between. In germline, CDR1 is SGHAT, CDR2 FQNNGV. The CDR3 contains 14 residues. In DNA, the CDR3 is TGTGCCAGCAGCTTGGTACTACTCTACAATGAGCAGTTCTTC. Residues: CASSLVLLYNEQFF.

This rearrangement joins TRBV5-4 to TRBJ1-2; TRBD1 matches at 7 bases. Germline V gives CDR1 SGHNT, CDR2 YYREEE (reference sequence). Germline trimming cut 3 bases from V and 2 bases from J; bases unmatched to any gene: 10. The CDR3 totals 16 residues. In DNA form, the CDR3 reads TGTGCCAGCAGCTCGCGTGGTGCACAGGGGAACTATGGCTACACCTTC. Translation gives CASSSRGAQGNYGYTF.

The chain recombines TRBV28 with TRBJ1-1; D is possibly TRBD1 (6 bases). Germline values: CDR1 MDHEN, CDR2 SYDVKM. The CDR3 consists of 16 residues. With 3 bases removed from V and 3 bases from J, the gap between germline ends came to 17 bases. The CDR3 loop reads CASSLGGAGSDTEAFF. The DNA of the CDR3 is TGTGCCAGCAGTTTGGGGGGGGCGGGTTCGGACACTGAAGCTTTCTTT.

V gene TRBV27 combines with J gene TRBJ2-3, with 9 bases aligning to TRBD2. The CDR3 consists of 16 residues. V shed 5 bases and J 10 bases; nucleotides not matched to a gene: 16. Germline V gene lookup returns CDR1 MNHEY and CDR2 SMNVEV (reference sequence). This CDR3 is CASSLTPPGREGAQYF. CDR3 nucleotide sequence: TGTGCCAGCAGTCTCACCCCCCCGGGGCGGGAGGGCGCGCAGTATTTT.

The chain joins TRBV27 to TRBJ2-7, with a weak D call TRBD2 (5 bases). Deletions cut 5 bases from V and 3 bases from J, with 14 bases between. Germline V gene data show CDR1 as MNHEY and CDR2 as SMNVEV (reference sequence). The length of the CDR3 is 14 residues. Written as DNA, the CDR3 is TGTGCCAGCAGTCAAACTAGTAGATACTACGAGCAGTACTTC. Its translation: CASSQTSRYYEQYF.

This clone was counted a few times. The chain combines TRBV6-5 with TRBJ1-4, with 7 bases lining up with TRBD1. J lost 0 bases, V lost 3 bases, and 4 bases had no gene match. Germline CDR1 is MNHEY and CDR2 is SVGAGI. There are 16 residues in the CDR3. CDR3 loop: CASSYGQVTTNEKLFF. CDR3 bases: TGTGCCAGCAGTTATGGACAGGTCACAACTAATGAAAAACTGTTTTTT.

V gene TRBV9 combines with J gene TRBJ2-7, with TRBD1 matching 10 bases. Germline assignment: CDR1 SGDLS and CDR2 YYNGEE. V shed 0 bases and J 4 bases; nucleotides not matched to a gene: 7. The CDR3 consists of 16 residues. CDR3 DNA sequence: TGTGCCAGCAGCGTAGGTATGGGACAGGGGTGGTACGAGCAGTACTTC. Translation: CASSVGMGQGWYEQYF.

The V call is TRBV3-1 (or the pseudogene TRBV3-2), the J call TRBJ2-1; 11 nucleotides align to TRBD2. Germline-derived CDR1 and CDR2 are LGHDT and YNNKEL (reference sequence). The V and J ends lost 0 bases and 4 bases, in that order; junction bases with no gene match: 8. CDR3 length: 18 amino acids. The DNA of the CDR3 is TGTGCCAGCAGCCAAGATGTGTCGGGGACTAGCGGATACAATGAGCAGTTCTTC. This encodes CASSQDVSGTSGYNEQFF.

The chain is built from TRBV7-6 and TRBJ2-5; D may be TRBD2 (6 bases). The CDR3 is made up of 16 amino acids. Trimming stripped 7 bases from V and 1 base from J, with 19 bases between. Germline-derived CDR1 and CDR2 are SGHVS and FNYEAQ. As DNA, the CDR3 is TGTGCCAGCACCCTCCGGGCGGGGCGGCCCCAAGAGACCCAGTACTTC. It codes for CASTLRAGRPQETQYF.

V and J are TRBV27 and TRBJ1-1; possibly TRBD1 for D (5 bases). Germline V gene lookup returns CDR1 MNHEY and CDR2 SMNVEV (reference sequence). V gave up 3 bases and J gave up 11 bases, with 13 bases separating them. The CDR3 spans 12 residues. CDR3 protein: CASSFAGGGAFF. The DNA for the CDR3 is TGTGCCAGCAGTTTTGCCGGGGGGGGTGCTTTCTTT.

The chain carries TRBV4-1 and TRBJ2-1, with 8 nucleotides matching TRBD2. The CDR3 is made up of 15 amino acids. V was clipped by 3 bases and J by 5 bases; unmatched bases: 6. Per germline, CDR1 MGHRA and CDR2 YSYEKL. The CDR3 bases are TGCGCCAGCAGCCACGGCCGGGAGGGAAACAATGAGCAGTTCTTC. It yields the protein CASSHGREGNNEQFF.

The V gene is TRBV7-9, the J gene TRBJ2-7; TRBD2 agrees at 15 bases. The CDR3 sequence is 16 residues long. Losses at the gene ends were 2 bases for V and 6 bases for J; bases not matched to a gene: 5. Germline V gene data show CDR1 as SEHNR and CDR2 as FQNEAQ (reference sequence). CDR3 sequence (DNA): TGTGCCAGCAGCTTAAACTCGGGACTAGCGGGAGGCGAGCAGTACTTC. It specifies CASSLNSGLAGGEQYF. The full variable domain, its missing parts supplied by reference TRBV7-9 and TRBJ2-7, is DTGVSQNPRHKITKRGQNVTFRCDPISEHNRLYWYRQTLGQGPEFLTYFQNEAQLEKSRLLSDRFSAERPKGSFSTLEIQRTEQGDSAMYLCASSLNSGLAGGEQYFGPGTRLTVT.

CDR3 in amino acids: CASSQRLRGRDYGYTF. The CDR3 region has the DNA TGCGCCAGCAGCCAACGACTTAGGGGGCGGGACTATGGCTACACCTTC. The V call is TRBV4-1, the J call TRBJ1-2, with 7 bases identical to TRBD1. Trimming removed 2 bases from V and 3 bases from J; junction bases left unmatched: 9. CDR1 is MGHRA, CDR2 YSYEKL, per germline. The CDR3 is made up of 16 amino acids.

Note on this clone: This same CDR3 is encoded by further DNA sequences in the sample. V is TRBV6-1 and J is TRBJ1-2; weak D call: TRBD1 (6 bases). V shed 3 bases and J shed 4 bases, with 9 bases lying between them. The CDR3 extends over 13 amino acids. The germline V gene has CDR1 MNHNS and CDR2 SASEGT. CDR3 protein: CASSEGAGYGYTF. CDR3 coding DNA: TGTGCCAGCAGTGAGGGGGCAGGCTATGGCTACACCTTC.

The chain employs TRBV7-9 and TRBJ2-3, with a tentative D call TRBD2 (7 bases). V lost 5 bases, J lost 2 bases, and 17 bases lay in between. Looked up from germline, CDR1 is SEHNR and CDR2 is FQNEAQ (reference sequence). The CDR3 is 16 residues long. The CDR3 here is CASSLGGGSHTDTQYF. In DNA, the CDR3 is TGTGCCAGCAGCCTCGGGGGCGGGAGTCACACAGATACGCAGTATTTT.

The rearrangement joins TRBV5-8 to TRBJ2-1; a weak D match, TRBD1 (6 bases). Between the trimmed V and J ends, which lost 3 bases and 10 bases, there was a span of 8 bases. The CDR3 loop spans 11 amino acids. Germline V gene lookup returns CDR1 SGHTS and CDR2 YDEGEE. CDR3 region: CASSWGREQFF. DNA of the CDR3: TGTGCCAGCAGCTGGGGGCGGGAGCAGTTCTTC. Drawing the rest from reference TRBV5-8 and TRBJ2-1, the complete variable domain is EAGVTQSPTHLIKTRGQQATLRCSPISGHTSVYWYQQALGLGLQFLLWYDEGEERNRGNFPPRFSGRQFPNYSSELNVNALELEDSALYLCASSWGREQFFGPGTRLTVL.

V gene TRBV6-5 combines with J gene TRBJ1-1; 7 bases map to TRBD1. This CDR3 has 14 residues. The ends lost 2 bases at V and 4 bases at J; junction bases unmatched: 4. Germline CDR1 MNHEY, CDR2 SVGAGI. The CDR3 DNA is TGTGCCAGCAGTTACGAGGGGGCGCGCACTGAAGCTTTCTTT. Its translation: CASSYEGARTEAFF.